This is a list of T cell receptor beta chains from one sample in a study of shared clonotypes between healthy human individuals. Libraries were prepared by immunoSEQ multiplex PCR; TCRdb keeps only in-frame clonotypes and omits some of them. The table includes 1,400,000 or so clones, approximately 98.5% detected once. The specimen was naive CD4+ T cells sorted from blood. The source is a man aged 25-40 years in good health. Each CDR3 is given without its conserved first and last residue. Fields, in order: V gene, J gene, CDR3 protein.

TRBV6-5	TRBJ2-2	ASQGRSYTGELF
TRBV29-1	TRBJ1-1	SAAGPTMNTEAF
TRBV6-1	TRBJ1-2	ALRVVQGNYGYT
TRBV19	TRBJ2-7	ASSTDRSYEQY
TRBV15	TRBJ2-7	ATSRDIGDYEQY
TRBV5-1	TRBJ1-5	ASRDSPNQPQH
TRBV7-9	TRBJ1-4	ASSLDQGRGEKLF
TRBV7-3	TRBJ2-7	ASSSPDRGTYEQY
TRBV6-5	TRBJ1-2	ATQTTTGIYGYT
TRBV7-6	TRBJ2-2	ASSVLNTGELF
TRBV7-7	TRBJ2-2	ASSPRLAGGSGELF